A single sample is the source of the 31 T cell receptor beta chains below, sequenced in a study of identical twins listed by TCRdb under 2016. Libraries were prepared through 5' RACE. The instrument given in TCRdb is Illumina HiSeq 2000. TCRdb trimmed the raw reads at Q25, called clones with MiXCR and kept productive beta chains. One record per CDR3 amino acid sequence lists the most common genes and DNA. In this sample the table shows 450,000 or so distinct CDR3 sequences, approximately 24% of which occur a single time. The ten largest make up about 2.9% of the sample. These data are also associated with another study on T cells expressing NK-cell markers.

Specimen: CD4+ T cells sorted from blood. The receptors come from a woman in her late teens or twenties in good health.

CDR3 DNA sequence: TGTGCCAGCGTGGACTGCCTCTGCCAAGAGACCCAGTACTTC. Translating gives CASVDCLCQETQYF. The V call is TRBV6-4, the J call TRBJ2-5, with TRBD2 as a possible D gene (5 bases). Germline V gives CDR1 MRHNA, CDR2 SNTAGT. The CDR3 is made up of 14 amino acids. Trimming shortened V by 8 bases and J by 1 base, and 14 bases separated the two germline ends.

This clonotype was counted a few times. The chain carries TRBV6-1 and TRBJ1-3, with 9 positions matching TRBD1. The CDR3 runs 14 residues. Trimming removed 8 bases from V and 0 bases from J; junction bases left unmatched: 2. Germline V gene data show CDR1 as MNHNS and CDR2 as SASEGT. CDR3 residues: CASGQGPSGNTIYF. The CDR3 nucleotides are TGTGCCAGCGGACAGGGGCCCTCTGGAAACACCATATATTTT.

The chain uses TRBV7-9 and TRBJ2-1; perhaps D is TRBD1 or TRBD2 (5 bases each). The V gene's germline CDR1 is SEHNR and CDR2 FQNEAQ (reference sequence). The length of the CDR3 is 12 residues. The V end lost 3 bases, the J end lost 12 bases, and 12 bases lay between the germline ends. This CDR3 reads CASSLGVDWQFF. The CDR3 DNA follows: TGTGCCAGCAGCTTGGGGGTCGACTGGCAGTTCTTC.

A few counts support this clonotype. The chain joins TRBV12-3 or TRBV12-4 to TRBJ1-1; D might be TRBD1 (5 bases). The CDR3 runs 11 residues. Deletions cut 4 bases from V and 11 bases from J, with 11 bases between. The CDR3 DNA reads as TGTGCCAGCAGTTCCAGGGTAAGGGCTTTCTTT. Protein product: CASSSRVRAFF.

This clonotype was counted a few times. This chain connects TRBV20-1 to TRBJ2-3; TRBD2 matches at 7 bases. Germline CDR1 is DFQATT and CDR2 is SNEGSKA (reference sequence). The CDR3 sequence is 17 residues long. Unmatched junction bases numbered 14, after V lost 5 bases and J lost 0 bases. The CDR3 loop is CSAVPPMSGVSTDTQYF. Written as DNA, the CDR3 is TGCAGTGCTGTGCCCCCTATGAGCGGGGTAAGCACAGATACGCAGTATTTT.

This clonotype came up a few times. The rearrangement uses TRBV20-1 and TRBJ2-7; 9 bases fit TRBD1. Germline loops: CDR1 DFQATT, CDR2 SNEGSKA (reference sequence). The CDR3 has 14 residues. Losses at the gene ends were 5 bases for V and 4 bases for J; bases not matched to a gene: 9. The CDR3 DNA sequence: TGCAGTGCTGGACAGGGGAGCGGAGAATACGAGCAGTACTTC. It is translated as CSAGQGSGEYEQYF.

The gene calls are TRBV20-1 and TRBJ2-7; D possibly corresponds to TRBD2 (5 bases). V lost 2 bases, J lost 7 bases, and 18 bases lay in between. The length of the CDR3 is 14 residues. CDR1 and CDR2 from the germline V gene are DFQATT and SNEGSKA (reference sequence). CDR3 coding DNA: TGCAGTGCTAGAAGCGTAAGGTCCCCGGGGGAGCAGTACTTC. It encodes CSARSVRSPGEQYF.

The chain links TRBV20-1 to TRBJ1-5, with a weak D call TRBD1 (5 bases). Between the trimmed V and J ends, which lost 5 bases and 2 bases, there was a span of 16 bases. CDR1 and CDR2 from the germline V gene are DFQATT and SNEGSKA (reference sequence). The CDR3 consists of 15 residues. The CDR3 DNA sequence: TGCAGTGCTCGTACAGGTTCGGGAGGCAATCAGCCCCAGCATTTT. This gives the protein CSARTGSGGNQPQHF.

This chain connects TRBV24-1 to TRBJ2-3; D is possibly TRBD1 (5 bases). Germline CDR1 and CDR2: KGHDR and SFDVKD. Trimming shortened V by 3 bases and J by 2 bases, and 11 bases separated the two germline ends. This CDR3 is 15 amino acids long. The CDR3 loop is CATSDITDITDTQYF. The CDR3 DNA sequence: TGTGCCACCAGTGATATAACGGACATCACAGATACGCAGTATTTT.

The rearrangement joins TRBV20-1 to TRBJ2-1; 12 bases fit TRBD2. This CDR3 has 15 residues. J gave up 5 bases and V 2 bases, and 4 bases lay outside the gene matches. CDR1 DFQATT and CDR2 SNEGSKA come from the germline V gene (reference sequence). In DNA, the CDR3 is TGCAGTGCTAGAATCCGACTAGCGGGAGACAATGAGCAGTTCTTC. Encoded protein: CSARIRLAGDNEQFF.

The genes are TRBV5-1 and TRBJ2-2, with D unresolved. This CDR3 spans 14 amino acids. Looked up from germline, CDR1 is SGHRS and CDR2 is YFSETQ. The V end was cut by 3 bases, the J end by 4 bases, with 10 bases between. The CDR3 DNA follows: TGCGCCAGCAGCTCCATAGCTGGCACCGGGGAGCTGTTTTTT. This translates into CASSSIAGTGELFF.

The chain combines TRBV7-7 with TRBJ2-2, with D possibly matching TRBD2 (5 bases). The CDR3 covers 17 residues. Trimming left V 2 bases short and J 2 bases short, with 15 bases between. Germline V gene sequence: CDR1 SSHAT, CDR2 FNYEAQ (reference sequence). The CDR3 sequence: CASSLSPGNANTGELFF. In DNA, the CDR3 is TGTGCCAGCAGCTTATCTCCGGGAAACGCAAACACCGGGGAGCTGTTTTTT.

This clonotype was seen only a few times. V gene TRBV3-1 combines with J gene TRBJ2-1; D is unclear. The ends were cut back, 0 bases at V and 5 bases at J, with 11 bases in the middle. CDR3 length equals 15 residues. Germline V gene lookup returns CDR1 LGHDT and CDR2 YNNKEL (reference sequence). CDR3 region: CASSQDFALDNEQFF. CDR3 nucleotides: TGTGCCAGCAGCCAAGATTTCGCCTTAGACAATGAGCAGTTCTTC.

The chain joins TRBV7-9 to TRBJ2-5; D gene unclear. The germline gives CDR1 SEHNR, CDR2 FQNEAQ (reference sequence). The CDR3 covers 14 residues. V shed 2 bases and J shed 0 bases, with 7 bases lying between them. CDR3 residues: CASSLTVNQETQYF. The DNA of the CDR3 is TGTGCCAGCAGCTTAACCGTAAACCAAGAGACCCAGTACTTC.

This chain links TRBV5-1 with TRBJ2-3; 11 bases match TRBD2. The J segment lost 2 bases and the V segment lost 0 bases, leaving 2 bases of the junction unmatched. Looked up from germline, CDR1 is SGHRS and CDR2 is YFSETQ. The CDR3 contains 16 residues. CDR3 amino acids: CASSLVTSGVTDTQYF. The CDR3 DNA sequence: TGCGCCAGCAGCTTGGTGACTAGCGGGGTCACAGATACGCAGTATTTT.

This clonotype was counted a few times. V usage is TRBV6-5 and J usage is TRBJ2-1; weak D call: TRBD1 (6 bases). Per the germline V gene, CDR1 is MNHEY and CDR2 is SVGAGI. The V end lost 6 bases, the J end lost 10 bases, and 10 bases lay between the germline ends. The CDR3 totals 11 residues. CDR3 amino acids: CASSHGTEQFF. CDR3 coding DNA: TGTGCCAGCAGCCACGGGACAGAGCAGTTCTTC.

The chain couples TRBV7-2 to TRBJ2-7; 11 bases align to TRBD2. The junction had 6 bases not matched to a gene; V was cut back by 1 base and J by 4 bases. The germline CDR1 and CDR2 sequences are SGHTA and FQGNSA. The CDR3 runs 16 residues. CDR3 nucleotide sequence: TGTGCCAGCAGCTTAGGGGCTCGGACTAGCGGGTACGAGCAGTACTTC. It specifies CASSLGARTSGYEQYF. Drawing the rest from reference TRBV7-2 and TRBJ2-7, the complete variable domain is GAGVSQSPSNKVTEKGKDVELRCDPISGHTALYWYRQSLGQGLEFLIYFQGNSAPDKSGLPSDRFSAERTGGSVSTLTIQRTQQEDSAVYLCASSLGARTSGYEQYFGPGTRLTVT.

This sequence joins TRBV18 and TRBJ1-1; D is unclear. Germline assignment: CDR1 KGHSH and CDR2 LQKENI. The CDR3 is 14 residues long. Trimming stripped 4 bases from V and 8 bases from J, with 17 bases between. CDR3 sequence (DNA): TGTGCCAGCTCACGTCGACGGCGGCGAGAAGAAGCTTTCTTT. Translated, it gives CASSRRRRREEAFF.

This clonotype was picked up a small number of times. The chain joins TRBV9 to TRBJ2-1; D might be TRBD1 (5 bases). This CDR3 spans 13 amino acids. Looked up from germline, CDR1 is SGDLS and CDR2 is YYNGEE. The V end was cut by 2 bases, the J end by 6 bases, with 9 bases between. CDR3: CASSVGRVNEQFF. CDR3 sequence (DNA): TGTGCCAGCAGCGTTGGCAGGGTCAATGAGCAGTTCTTC. Complete variable domain (other parts from reference TRBV9 and TRBJ2-1): DSGVTQTPKHLITATGQRVTLRCSPRSGDLSVYWYQQSLDQGLQFLIQYYNGEERAKGNILERFSAQQFPDLHSELNLSSLELGDSALYFCASSVGRVNEQFFGPGTRLTVL.

The V call is TRBV29-1, the J call TRBJ2-5; the match to TRBD1 covers 8 bases. Unmatched junction bases numbered 12, after V lost 7 bases and J lost 2 bases. Germline loops: CDR1 SQVTM, CDR2 ANQGSEA. This CDR3 contains 15 residues. CDR3 nucleotides: TGCAGCGCCCAAGGGTTCAGGGGGCGACAAGAGACCCAGTACTTC. Its translation: CSAQGFRGRQETQYF.

This clonotype has a handful of counts. The V call is TRBV20-1, the J call TRBJ2-7, with 8 nucleotides matching TRBD1. The CDR3 contains 13 residues. In germline, CDR1 is DFQATT, CDR2 SNEGSKA (reference sequence). Trimming at V came to 5 bases and at J to 6 bases, leaving 9 bases not matched to a gene. CDR3 residues: CSARQGWIGEQYF. CDR3 DNA: TGCAGTGCTCGACAGGGGTGGATCGGCGAGCAGTACTTC.

The chain is built from TRBV4-1 and TRBJ2-2, with TRBD2 matching 8 bases. The CDR3 is 15 residues long. Germline V CDR1 and CDR2: MGHRA, YSYEKL. V trimming: 1 base; J trimming: 5 bases; junction bases outside the gene matches: 3. For the CDR3, the DNA is TGCGCCAGCAGCCAAGGGCTAGCGGGTACCGGGGAGCTGTTTTTT. This translates into CASSQGLAGTGELFF.

This clonotype was picked up a small number of times. The chain links TRBV5-1 to TRBJ2-1; 9 bases are a match to TRBD2. Germline CDR1 is SGHRS and CDR2 is YFSETQ. The ends lost 0 bases at V and 4 bases at J; junction bases unmatched: 5. The CDR3 runs 16 residues. The CDR3 here is CASSLGPAGGYNEQFF. The CDR3 bases are TGCGCCAGCAGCTTGGGACCAGCGGGGGGATACAATGAGCAGTTCTTC.

This chain links TRBV12-3 or TRBV12-4 with TRBJ1-1; D might be TRBD1 (6 bases). The CDR3 has 13 amino acids. The V and J ends lost 6 bases and 6 bases respectively, with 14 bases between them. CDR3 amino acids: CASRNTGTAEAFF. The CDR3 coding sequence is TGTGCCAGCAGGAACACAGGGACCGCTGAAGCTTTCTTT.

The chain carries TRBV5-5 and TRBJ2-2; no clear D gene. CDR1 SGHKS and CDR2 YYEKEE come from the germline V gene (reference sequence). This CDR3 is 14 amino acids long. Between the trimmed V and J ends, which lost 9 bases and 4 bases, there was a span of 16 bases. The DNA for the CDR3 is TGTGCCATCGGCTTGGTACTCCTCACCGGGGAGCTGTTTTTT. Residues: CAIGLVLLTGELFF.

The V gene is TRBV6-1, the J gene TRBJ2-7; D not certain. Germline values: CDR1 MNHNS, CDR2 SASEGT. Trimming shortened V by 5 bases and J by 3 bases, and 11 bases separated the two germline ends. The CDR3 is made up of 13 amino acids. In DNA form, the CDR3 reads TGTGCCAGCAGTCCGCTCCAGGACTACGAGCAGTACTTC. Translated: CASSPLQDYEQYF.

The chain combines TRBV24-1 with TRBJ2-1; 9 nucleotides line up with TRBD2. The V and J ends lost 6 bases and 8 bases, in that order; junction bases with no gene match: 10. The CDR3 has 15 residues. CDR1 KGHDR and CDR2 SFDVKD come from the germline V gene. Written as DNA, the CDR3 is TGTGCCACCAGTCTCGGCGGGGGGGCGTTACATGAGCAGTTCTTC. This encodes CATSLGGGALHEQFF.

This clonotype was observed a few times. The junction and the germline gene differ at one end; a read error may be behind it. This sequence joins TRBV7-7 and TRBJ2-6; TRBD1 might be the D (5 bases). The CDR3 extends over 16 amino acids. CDR1 SSHAT and CDR2 FNYEAQ come from the germline V gene (reference sequence). The CDR3 DNA sequence: TGTGCTAGCAGCCCCGAACCAGGGCACGGGGCCAACGTCCTGACTTTC. It yields the protein CASSPEPGHGANVLTF.

The V gene is TRBV10-2, the J gene TRBJ2-7; tentatively, D is TRBD1 or TRBD2 (5 bases each). The CDR3 is 13 amino acids. V lost 10 bases, J lost 2 bases, and 15 bases lay in between. The V gene's germline CDR1 is WSHSY and CDR2 SAAADI. The CDR3 region is CATQRDPPYEQYF. CDR3 nucleotide sequence: TGCGCCACCCAAAGGGACCCACCCTACGAGCAGTACTTC.

The rearrangement joins TRBV20-1 to TRBJ2-1; TRBD2 matches at 9 bases. CDR1 is DFQATT and CDR2 is SNEGSKA in the germline V gene (reference sequence). The CDR3 spans 15 residues. The V and J ends lost 2 bases and 0 bases, in that order; junction bases with no gene match: 2. CDR3 in amino acids: CSARRRGGSYNEQFF. The CDR3 DNA follows: TGCAGTGCTAGAAGGCGGGGGGGCTCCTACAATGAGCAGTTCTTC.

V gene TRBV19 combines with J gene TRBJ1-5, with D unclear. The germline V gene encodes CDR1 LNHDA and CDR2 SQIVND (reference sequence). Trimming cost V 3 bases and J 5 bases, with 8 bases left between them. There are 13 residues in the CDR3. Here the CDR3 reads CASSMGRDQPQHF. CDR3 DNA: TGTGCCAGTAGTATGGGGAGAGATCAGCCCCAGCATTTT.